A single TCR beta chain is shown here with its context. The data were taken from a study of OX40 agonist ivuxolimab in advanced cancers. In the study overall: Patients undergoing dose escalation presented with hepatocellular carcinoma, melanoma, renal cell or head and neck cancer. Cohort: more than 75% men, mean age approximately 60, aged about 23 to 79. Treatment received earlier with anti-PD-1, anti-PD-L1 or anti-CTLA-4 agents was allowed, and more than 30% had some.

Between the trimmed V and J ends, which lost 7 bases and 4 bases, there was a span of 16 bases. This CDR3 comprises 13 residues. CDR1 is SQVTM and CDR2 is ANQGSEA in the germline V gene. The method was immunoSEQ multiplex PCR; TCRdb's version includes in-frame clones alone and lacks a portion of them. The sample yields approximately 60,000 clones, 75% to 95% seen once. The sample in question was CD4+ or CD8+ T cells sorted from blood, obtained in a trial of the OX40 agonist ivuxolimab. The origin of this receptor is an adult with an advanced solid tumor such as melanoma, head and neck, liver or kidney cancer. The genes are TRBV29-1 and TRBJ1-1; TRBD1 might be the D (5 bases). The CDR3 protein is CSAEGISLTEAFF. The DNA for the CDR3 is TGCAGCGCAGAGGGGATCAGCCTCACTGAAGCTTTCTTT.